These 30 T cell receptor beta chains originate from one sample sequenced in a study of blood T cell repertoires in COVID-19. TCRdb keeps only in-frame clones here, not all; method: immunoSEQ multiplex PCR. The table has 150,000 to 200,000 clones, around four fifths seen once. The material sequenced was peripheral blood. Source of these receptors: a woman aged 80 or over with acute or convalescent COVID-19.

This sequence joins TRBV4-3 and TRBJ2-2; 7 positions agree with TRBD1. J was trimmed by 4 bases and V by 8 bases; bases with no gene match: 7. Germline-derived CDR1 and CDR2 are LGHNA and YSLEER. The CDR3 sequence is 14 residues long. The CDR3: CASADRVGTGELFF. CDR3 sequence (DNA): TGCGCCAGCGCAGACAGGGTTGGCACCGGGGAGCTGTTTTTT.

The rearrangement joins TRBV14 to TRBJ2-7; tentative D call: TRBD1 (5 bases). V was shortened by 1 base and J by 3 bases, with 16 bases between the two germline ends. CDR1 is SGHDN and CDR2 is FVKESK in the germline V gene. This CDR3 has 16 amino acids. DNA for the CDR3: TGTGCCAGCAGCCAAGGTTGGGCAGGGAATCTCTACGAGCAGTACTTC. It is translated as CASSQGWAGNLYEQYF.

The rearrangement links TRBV11-2 to TRBJ2-7, with 12 bases matching TRBD2. V was clipped by 4 bases and J by 7 bases; unmatched bases: 11. The CDR3 runs 16 residues. Germline V gene data show CDR1 as SGHAT and CDR2 as FQNNGV. CDR3 loop: CASSSRSSGRAGEQYF. The CDR3 DNA follows: TGTGCCAGCAGCTCCCGATCTAGCGGGAGGGCCGGAGAGCAGTACTTC.

The rearrangement links TRBV7-6 to TRBJ2-1, with TRBD2 matching 7 bases. The CDR3 has 17 residues. CDR1 and CDR2 (germline): SGHVS, FNYEAQ. The J segment lost 1 base and the V segment lost 2 bases, leaving 8 bases of the junction unmatched. CDR3 DNA sequence: TGTGCCAGCAGCTTAAATACGGGGGGACCTTCCTACAATGAGCAGTTCTTC. Translation gives CASSLNTGGPSYNEQFF.

The chain couples TRBV9 to TRBJ1-2; 8 bases match TRBD1. Germline V lookup: CDR1 SGDLS, CDR2 YYNGEE. J lost 2 bases, V lost 5 bases, and 8 bases had no gene match. The CDR3 is made up of 15 amino acids. The DNA for the CDR3 is TGTGCCAGCAGGGGAACAGGGGGAAGAAACTATGGCTACACCTTC. Its protein is CASRGTGGRNYGYTF.

This chain joins TRBV19 and TRBJ1-2; 12 bases map to TRBD1. CDR3 length: 17 residues. Unmatched junction bases numbered 12, after V lost 5 bases and J lost 5 bases. The germline gives CDR1 LNHDA, CDR2 SQIVND (reference sequence). Here the CDR3 reads CASSHDGRGQGAYGYTF. CDR3 bases: TGTGCCAGTAGTCACGATGGCCGGGGACAGGGGGCGTATGGCTACACCTTC.

V is TRBV19 and J is TRBJ1-2, with D unclear. Looked up from germline, CDR1 is LNHDA and CDR2 is SQIVND (reference sequence). The CDR3 consists of 15 residues. V was pared by 3 bases and J by 5 bases, with 16 bases between. The CDR3 reads CASSIRDHRRYGYTF. In DNA, the CDR3 is TGTGCCAGTAGTATCCGAGATCATAGGAGGTATGGCTACACCTTC.

The chain links TRBV7-2 to TRBJ2-1; 10 bases align to TRBD2. Germline assignment: CDR1 SGHTA and CDR2 FQGNSA. This CDR3 has 15 amino acids. The J segment lost 5 bases and the V segment lost 5 bases, leaving 6 bases of the junction unmatched. This CDR3 is CASSVGTSVHNEQFF. CDR3 in DNA: TGTGCCAGCAGCGTCGGGACTAGCGTACACAATGAGCAGTTCTTC.

V usage is TRBV11-3 and J usage is TRBJ2-2; 15 bases are a match to TRBD2. CDR1 SGHNT and CDR2 YENEEA come from the germline V gene. There are 16 residues in the CDR3. Trimming cost V 5 bases and J 4 bases; bases outside gene matches: 2. In DNA, the CDR3 is TGTGCCAGCAGCCTGGGACTAGCGGGGGGCACCGGGGAGCTGTTTTTT. It codes for CASSLGLAGGTGELFF.

This clone turned up a few times. The chain has TRBV27 and TRBJ2-1; D might be TRBD1 (5 bases). The CDR3 runs to 14 residues. V was trimmed by 7 bases and J by 3 bases, leaving 13 bases between them. Looked up from germline, CDR1 is MNHEY and CDR2 is SMNVEV (reference sequence). In nucleotides, the CDR3 is TGTGCCAGCAATGTAGACAGAAACTACAATGAGCAGTTCTTC. Translated, it gives CASNVDRNYNEQFF.

The chain combines TRBV27 with TRBJ1-6; D gene unclear. This CDR3 is 12 amino acids long. The germline gives CDR1 MNHEY, CDR2 SMNVEV (reference sequence). V lost 6 bases and J lost 7, with 7 bases in between. This CDR3 reads CASRIENSPLHF. In nucleotides, the CDR3 is TGTGCCAGCAGGATAGAGAATTCACCCCTCCACTTT.

The J gene is TRBJ2-7, the V gene TRBV11-2, with 9 bases that match TRBD1. Germline trimming cut 5 bases from V and 1 base from J; bases unmatched to any gene: 9. The CDR3 totals 16 residues. Germline V gives CDR1 SGHAT, CDR2 FQNNGV. CDR3 coding DNA: TGTGCCAGCAGCCGAAGGACAGGGGAGATTTCCTACGAGCAGTACTTC. Translated, it gives CASSRRTGEISYEQYF.

The chain joins TRBV2 to TRBJ2-1; a possible D gene is TRBD2 (6 bases). The CDR3 totals 15 residues. Germline lookup yields CDR1 SNHLY and CDR2 FYNNEI. Deletions cut 0 bases from V and 7 bases from J, with 13 bases between. CDR3 nucleotides: TGTGCCAGCAGTGAAGCGACTAGTTTTATGAATGAGCAGTTCTTC. As protein: CASSEATSFMNEQFF.

This clone appeared a single time. The chain couples TRBV15 to TRBJ2-7, with TRBD1 matching 9 bases. The CDR3 sequence is 15 residues long. J was trimmed by 6 bases and V by 1 base; bases with no gene match: 7. CDR1 is LNHNV, CDR2 YYDKDF, per germline (reference sequence). DNA for the CDR3: TGTGCCACCAGCAGAGCCTCGGGACAGGGTTCCGAGCAGTACTTC. Its translation: CATSRASGQGSEQYF. The full variable domain, in which reference TRBV15 and TRBJ2-7 provide the parts outside the CDR3, is DAMVIQNPRYQVTQFGKPVTLSCSQTLNHNVMYWYQQKSSQAPKLLFHYYDKDFNNEADTPDNFQSRRPNTSFCFLDIRSPGLGDTAMYLCATSRASGQGSEQYFGPGTRLTVT.

The chain carries TRBV29-1 and TRBJ2-1; tentative D call: TRBD2 (5 bases). The V end lost 1 base, the J end lost 4 bases, and 11 bases lay between the germline ends. Germline assignment: CDR1 SQVTM and CDR2 ANQGSEA. The CDR3 has 14 amino acids. The chain's CDR3 is CSVEAGSRYNEQFF. CDR3 in DNA: TGCAGCGTTGAAGCTGGGAGCCGGTACAATGAGCAGTTCTTC.

J is TRBJ2-7 and V is TRBV7-6, with TRBD2 identical over 10 bases. Trimming took 1 base from V and 5 from J; bases not matched to a gene: 5. This CDR3 spans 15 amino acids. Germline V CDR1 and CDR2: SGHVS, FNYEAQ. CDR3 sequence: CASSLGAGGPHEQYF. The CDR3, as DNA: TGTGCCAGCAGCTTAGGAGCGGGAGGGCCCCACGAGCAGTACTTC.

This clone is a singleton in its sample. The chain has TRBV6-5 and TRBJ1-4; D is unresolved. V lost 8 bases to trimming and J lost 0 bases, with 10 bases between them. There are 14 residues in the CDR3. CDR1 is MNHEY and CDR2 is SVGAGI in the germline V gene. This chain's CDR3 is CASFVRATNEKLFF. The CDR3 nucleotides read TGTGCCAGCTTTGTGAGGGCAACTAATGAAAAACTGTTTTTT.

This CDR3 is CASSPDRYTEAFF. CDR3 sequence (DNA): TGTGCCAGCAGCCCCGACAGGTACACTGAAGCTTTCTTT. The V and J genes are TRBV6-6 and TRBJ1-1; a possible D gene is TRBD1 (6 bases). Germline lookup yields CDR1 MNHNY and CDR2 SVGAGI (reference sequence). V lost 6 bases and J 3 bases, leaving 11 bases between the germline ends. The CDR3 totals 13 residues.

This chain links TRBV10-3 with TRBJ2-6; D is unresolved. Trimming removed 4 bases from V and 0 bases from J, with 4 bases in between. Germline CDR1 and CDR2: ENHRY and SYGVKD. The CDR3 extends over 14 amino acids. The CDR3 protein is CAISGSSGANVLTF. For the CDR3, the DNA is TGTGCCATCAGTGGGAGCTCTGGGGCCAACGTCCTGACTTTC.

The chain uses TRBV5-6 and TRBJ2-4, with D perhaps TRBD2 (5 bases). The germline V gene has CDR1 SGHDT and CDR2 YYEEEE. The CDR3 contains 14 residues. The V and J ends lost 2 bases and 3 bases respectively, with 9 bases between them. CDR3 in amino acids: CASSLGGFKNIQYF. DNA of the CDR3: TGTGCCAGCAGCTTAGGAGGCTTCAAAAACATTCAGTACTTC.

The chain links TRBV7-9 to TRBJ2-5; 14 bases match TRBD2. V was pared by 5 bases and J by 1 base, with 3 bases of the junction left unmatched. Germline V gene data show CDR1 as SEHNR and CDR2 as FQNEAQ (reference sequence). This CDR3 spans 16 amino acids. CDR3 residues: CASSRGTSGGQETQYF. CDR3 sequence (DNA): TGTGCCAGCAGCCGCGGGACTAGCGGGGGCCAAGAGACCCAGTACTTC.

V gene TRBV5-1 combines with J gene TRBJ2-5; 9 nucleotides line up with TRBD1. CDR3 size: 16 residues. Germline V lookup: CDR1 SGHRS, CDR2 YFSETQ. The V and J ends lost 2 bases and 3 bases, in that order; junction bases with no gene match: 8. The CDR3 DNA reads as TGCGCCAGCAGCTTCTACCCGGGACAGGGTGAAGAGACCCAGTACTTC. Protein sequence: CASSFYPGQGEETQYF.

The CDR3 protein is CASSLRTSGYNEQFF. In DNA, the CDR3 is TGCGCCAGCAGCTTAAGGACTAGCGGATACAATGAGCAGTTCTTC. The chain uses TRBV5-1 and TRBJ2-1; 10 bases align to TRBD2. CDR1 and CDR2 from the germline V gene are SGHRS and YFSETQ. This CDR3 contains 15 residues. Trimming removed 2 bases from V and 4 bases from J; junction bases left unmatched: 3.

This clone has just a few counts. The chain employs TRBV19 and TRBJ2-1; 9 bases are a match to TRBD1. Trimming took 4 bases from V and 4 from J; bases not matched to a gene: 8. Germline V CDR1 and CDR2: LNHDA, SQIVND (reference sequence). This CDR3 spans 16 amino acids. The CDR3 DNA is TGTGCCAGTAGTAGGGACAGGGAAAGCCGTTACAATGAGCAGTTCTTC. This encodes CASSRDRESRYNEQFF.

CDR3 protein: CASGLAPSSGSTDTQYF. The CDR3 region has the DNA TGTGCTAGTGGTTTGGCCCCCTCTAGCGGGAGTACAGATACGCAGTATTTT. J is TRBJ2-3 and V is TRBV12-5; TRBD2 agrees at 10 bases. V shed 1 base, J shed 3 bases, and the junction held 7 bases outside the gene matches. CDR1 and CDR2 (germline): LGHNT, FRNRAP. CDR3 length: 17 amino acids.

This chain uses TRBV3-1 (or the pseudogene TRBV3-2) with TRBJ2-3; D not resolved. Trimming pared 2 bases from V and 4 bases from J, leaving 10 bases between. The germline V gene encodes CDR1 LGHDT and CDR2 YNNKEL (reference sequence). The CDR3 has 14 residues. This CDR3 is CASSQHPTADTQYF. CDR3 nucleotides: TGTGCCAGCAGCCAACACCCAACAGCAGATACGCAGTATTTT.

The rearrangement links TRBV4-1 to TRBJ2-5, with 10 positions matching TRBD2. The CDR3 loop spans 13 amino acids. The germline CDR1 and CDR2 sequences are MGHRA and YSYEKL. The V gene end was trimmed by 4 bases and the J gene end by 4 bases; junction bases not matched to a gene: 0. CDR3 residues: CASSRLAGETQYF. The CDR3 region has the DNA TGCGCCAGCAGCCGACTAGCGGGAGAGACCCAGTACTTC.

The V gene is TRBV5-1, the J gene TRBJ1-2; 7 bases fit TRBD1. The CDR3 has 17 residues. Germline V CDR1 and CDR2: SGHRS, YFSETQ. V gave up 4 bases and J gave up 5 bases; unmatched junction bases: 17. CDR3 region: CASSRKVPGQLMYGYTF. CDR3 coding DNA: TGCGCCAGCAGCCGAAAAGTCCCGGGACAGCTCATGTATGGCTACACCTTC.

This rearrangement joins TRBV4-3 to TRBJ2-7, with 9 bases that match TRBD2. The V gene's germline CDR1 is LGHNA and CDR2 YSLEER. The junction had 5 bases not matched to a gene; V was cut back by 2 bases and J by 3 bases. The CDR3 length is 15 residues. CDR3 in DNA: TGCGCCAGCAGCCAACTAGCGGGATCCAGCTACGAGCAGTACTTC. Its translation: CASSQLAGSSYEQYF.

The rearrangement uses TRBV5-1 and TRBJ1-4; perhaps TRBD1 as D (5 bases). The V gene lost 4 bases and the J gene lost 8 bases, with 18 bases spanning the gap. The CDR3 is 15 residues long. The germline V gene encodes CDR1 SGHRS and CDR2 YFSETQ. As DNA, the CDR3 is TGCGCCAGCAGCCCCTCTGGGGCTGTAGAAGAAAAACTGTTTTTT. This translates into CASSPSGAVEEKLFF.